The rows below give T cell receptor beta chains drawn from one sample of a study of T cells in Graves' hyperthyroidism and ophthalmopathy. TCRdb used MiXCR to reprocess the multiplex PCR reads, holding one entry per CDR3 protein. The data hold approximately 740,000 distinct CDR3 sequences, with 14% observed a single time. The material sequenced was blood. The receptors stem from a woman under 30 with Graves' hyperthyroidism. The CDR3 runs from the conserved cysteine through the conserved F or W. The D gene is left open where the match is weak. Only some rows state a clone size, as once, few, many or a class for expanded clones.

clone size	V gene	D gene	J gene	CDR3 DNA	CDR3 protein
many	TRBV18	.	TRBJ2-5	TGTGCCAGCTCACCAAGGGTCGATCGAGAGACCCAGTACTTC	CASSPRVDRETQYF
many	TRBV7-9	TRBD1	TRBJ2-5	TGTGCCAGCAGCCGCTGGGACAGGGCCTACCAAGAGACCCAGTACTTC	CASSRWDRAYQETQYF
many	TRBV20-1	TRBD2	TRBJ2-7	TGCAGTGGGATTTGGACTAGCGTCTACGAGCAGTACTTC	CSGIWTSVYEQYF
few	TRBV6-2/TRBV6-3	.	TRBJ1-2	TGTGCCAGCAGGACCAGGGCCCGGGGCTACACCTTC	CASRTRARGYTF
few	TRBV27	TRBD2	TRBJ2-1	TGTGCCACCGGGACTAGTTCCTACAATGAGCAGTTCTTC	CATGTSSYNEQFF
many	TRBV9	TRBD2	TRBJ2-1	TGTGCCAGCAGCGCTAGCGGGAGTGGCAGTGAGCAGTTCTTC	CASSASGSGSEQFF
.	TRBV30	TRBD2	TRBJ2-1	TGTGCCTGGATTCCCCGAGGACTAGCGGGGACCTACAATGAGCAGTTCTTC	CAWIPRGLAGTYNEQFF
many	TRBV20-1	TRBD2	TRBJ2-2	TGCAGTGCCTCTAGCGGCATGAACACCGGGGAGCTGTTTTTT	CSASSGMNTGELFF
many	TRBV29-1	.	TRBJ2-7	TGCAGCATACGGACGGGCTCCTACGAGCAGTACTTC	CSIRTGSYEQYF
many	TRBV30	.	TRBJ1-1	TGTGCCTGGAGTTCCAAGATTAAGGCTTTCTTT	CAWSSKIKAFF
few	TRBV19	.	TRBJ1-2	TGTGCCAGTAGTATATGGAGCCACTACACCTTC	CASSIWSHYTF
many	TRBV6-1	.	TRBJ1-1	TGTGCCAGCAGCGACCCCCGGGTAGCTGAAGCTTTCTTT	CASSDPRVAEAFF
few	TRBV7-2	TRBD2	TRBJ2-7	TGTGCCAGCAGCTTCGAACTAGCGGTTTACTACGAGCAGTACTTC	CASSFELAVYYEQYF
few	TRBV11-3	.	TRBJ1-4	TGTGCCAGCAGCTTTGTAAGGCGACCTAATGAAAAACTGTTTTTT	CASSFVRRPNEKLFF
.	TRBV3-1	.	TRBJ2-7	TGTGCCAGCAGCCAAAGGCAGGATGTTAACGAGCAGTACTTC	CASSQRQDVNEQYF
.	TRBV6-1	TRBD2	TRBJ2-3	TGTGCCAGCACCCAAGGACTAGCGGGAATACATACGCAGTATTTT	CASTQGLAGIHTQYF
.	TRBV11-3	.	TRBJ2-3	TGTGCCAGCAGTTACTCGAAGGCCAGGGACGGCACAGATACGCAGTATTTT	CASSYSKARDGTDTQYF
many	TRBV30	.	TRBJ2-3	TGTGCCTGGAGGGGCCACTCCTCCACAGATACGCAGTATTTT	CAWRGHSSTDTQYF
.	TRBV6-5	.	TRBJ2-2	TGTGCCAGCAGTTACCCCAGGGGGGGGAACACCGGGGAGCTGTTTTTT	CASSYPRGGNTGELFF
.	TRBV4-3	.	TRBJ2-1	TGCGCCAGCAGCCAAGATCTAGGCAACAGGAATGAGCAGTTCTTC	CASSQDLGNRNEQFF
many	TRBV6-2/TRBV6-3	TRBD2	TRBJ2-7	TGTGCCAGCAGTCTTAGCGGGAGGATCGCCTACGAGCAGTACTTC	CASSLSGRIAYEQYF
many	TRBV6-2/TRBV6-3	.	TRBJ2-7	TGTGCCAGCATCTCAGCGGGCCCCTACGAGCAGTACTTC	CASISAGPYEQYF
many	TRBV11-2	.	TRBJ1-6	TGTGCCAGCAGCTTAGGGAAACATCCACCCCTCCACTTT	CASSLGKHPPLHF
.	TRBV9	.	TRBJ2-1	TGTGCCAGCAGCGGACGGGACGGGATGAACAATGAGCAGTTCTTC	CASSGRDGMNNEQFF
many	TRBV12-3/TRBV12-4	.	TRBJ1-1	TGTGCCAGCCAATTAGGGGGAGAAGCTTTCTTT	CASQLGGEAFF
many	TRBV12-3/TRBV12-4	.	TRBJ1-1	TGTGCCAGCAGTTTTGGGGATAACACTGAAGCTTTCTTT	CASSFGDNTEAFF
few	TRBV29-1	.	TRBJ2-7	TGCAGCGTTTACGAGGGAGGGGGCAAGTCCTACGAGCAGTACTTC	CSVYEGGGKSYEQYF
.	TRBV20-1	.	TRBJ1-3	TGCAGTGCTAGAGGGGCGGGTGGAAACACCATATATTTT	CSARGAGGNTIYF
.	TRBV12-5	TRBD2	TRBJ2-2	TGTGCTAGTATTGTTAGCGGGAGAGGGTTCACGAACACCGGGGAGCTGTTTTTT	CASIVSGRGFTNTGELFF
many	TRBV28	.	TRBJ2-7	TGTGCCAGCAGCTTACAGGGACCCTACGAGCAGTACTTC	CASSLQGPYEQYF
few	TRBV27	.	TRBJ2-1	TGTGCCAGCAGTCCGGGAGCTTTCAATGAGCAGTTCTTC	CASSPGAFNEQFF
many	TRBV11-1	.	TRBJ1-1	TGTGCCAGCAGCCAGACCTCTTATAGTGAAGCTTTCTTT	CASSQTSYSEAFF
many	TRBV2	.	TRBJ2-7	TGTGCCAGCAGTTCCGGAACTGTGCCCTACGAGCAGTACTTC	CASSSGTVPYEQYF
.	TRBV6-5	.	TRBJ2-1	TGTGCCAGCAGTTACTCGATGGGAGCGGGCAAGCAGTCCTTC	CASSYSMGAGKQSF
many	TRBV11-2	TRBD2	TRBJ2-5	TGTGCCAGCAGCTTACTAGCGGGAGGGCACTCCCAGTACTTC	CASSLLAGGHSQYF
.	TRBV30	.	TRBJ1-5	TGTGCCTGGAGTGTAGGAGATCTCCGTGGAAGTCAGCCCCAGCATTTT	CAWSVGDLRGSQPQHF
.	TRBV27	.	TRBJ2-7	TGTGCCAGCAGCCACCCCCCTCACTACGAGCAGTACTTC	CASSHPPHYEQYF
.	TRBV6-1	.	TRBJ2-1	TGTGCCAGCAGTGAAGGGGGGACGCAGTTCTTC	CASSEGGTQFF
many	TRBV4-2	TRBD1	TRBJ1-1	TGTGCCAGCAGCCGAGGGACAGGTACATGGACTGAAGCCTTCTTT	CASSRGTGTWTEAFF
many	TRBV4-1	.	TRBJ1-2	TGCGCCAGCAGCCAAGGGGCGGGGTCCTATGGCTACACCTTC	CASSQGAGSYGYTF
many	TRBV5-6	.	TRBJ1-1	TGTGCCAGCAGCTTTGGGTATGGACGGTACACTGAAGCTTTCTTT	CASSFGYGRYTEAFF
few	TRBV12-3/TRBV12-4	.	TRBJ1-5	TGTGCCAGCAGTGTGTACTTTCAGCCCCAGCATTTT	CASSVYFQPQHF
.	TRBV18	TRBD1	TRBJ1-4	TGTGCCAGCTCACGACCGGGACAGGGGGCGGAAAAACTGTTTTTT	CASSRPGQGAEKLFF
many	TRBV28	TRBD1	TRBJ2-7	TGTGCCAGCAGTTTGACGGGACAGGGGGCGATCGAGCAGTACTTC	CASSLTGQGAIEQYF